The 8 T cell receptor beta chains in this list originate from one sample, sequenced in a study of blood T cells in healthy people across ages. A J-beta primer mix and a sample-barcoded 5' primer were used in a second PCR of about 7 to 12 cycles. TCRdb processed the 5' RACE reads anew with MiXCR; each CDR3 protein has one entry. Of over 1,300,000 distinct CDR3 sequences in the sample, 59% are singletons; the top ten hold 5.5% to 8%. Sequencing input: blood. These receptors were obtained from a man aged 18 to 29 in good health.

The chain employs TRBV7-8 and TRBJ2-4; D ambiguous. The end of the DNA fits TRBJ2-7 better, so the J call may be wrong. The CDR3 is 13 residues long. CDR1 SGHVS and CDR2 FQNEAQ come from the germline V gene. The CDR3, as DNA: TGTGCCAGCAGACCGGGCTCAGGCTACGAGCAGTACTTC. Its translation is CASRPGSGYEQYF.

V gene TRBV4-1 combines with J gene TRBJ1-1; D not certain. V was shortened by 1 base and J by 5 bases, with 11 bases between the two germline ends. The CDR3 consists of 14 residues. Per the germline V gene, CDR1 is MGHRA and CDR2 is YSYEKL. CDR3 region: CASSQGQRVTEAFF. As DNA, the CDR3 is TGCGCCAGCAGCCAAGGGCAAAGGGTTACTGAAGCTTTCTTT.

The rearrangement links TRBV24-1 to TRBJ2-7, with 11 bases matching TRBD1. The end of the DNA aligns better with TRBJ2-5, so the J call may be wrong. There are 16 residues in the CDR3. Germline V gives CDR1 KGHDR, CDR2 SFDVKD. CDR3 residues: CATSSSAGTGGETQYF. The CDR3 bases are TGTGCCACCAGTTCCAGCGCCGGGACAGGGGGAGAGACCCAGTACTTC.

CDR3 nucleotide sequence: TGTGCCAGCAGTCCGCCGGGACAGAAATCCTACGAGCAGTACTTC. This translates into CASSPPGQKSYEQYF. The chain uses TRBV28 and TRBJ2-7; the match to TRBD1 covers 7 bases. CDR1 is MDHEN and CDR2 is SYDVKM in the germline V gene. V shed 5 bases and J 1 base; nucleotides not matched to a gene: 8. The CDR3 has 15 residues.

The chain joins TRBV6-5 to TRBJ1-5; D not certain. The germline V and J ends were trimmed by 4 bases and 2 bases, with 6 bases remaining between them. Germline assignment: CDR1 MNHEY and CDR2 SVGAGI. CDR3 length equals 13 residues. The CDR3 bases are TGTGCCAGCAGTTGGAGCCGCAATCAGCCCCAGCATTTT. Translating it yields CASSWSRNQPQHF.

This chain uses TRBV3-1 with TRBJ1-5, with D possibly matching TRBD1 (6 bases). The germline CDR1 and CDR2 sequences are LGHDT and YNNKEL (reference sequence). Trimming cost V 1 base and J 2 bases, with 15 bases left between them. CDR3 length: 17 residues. CDR3 nucleotides: TGTGCCAGCAGCCAAGGGGGGGCAGGGCACGGCAATCAGCCCCAGCATTTT. It yields the protein CASSQGGAGHGNQPQHF.

The chain links TRBV5-6 to TRBJ1-6; 7 positions match TRBD1. CDR1 and CDR2 from the germline V gene are SGHDT and YYEEEE. V trimming: 5 bases; J trimming: 5 bases; junction bases outside the gene matches: 7. CDR3 length equals 15 residues. This CDR3 reads CASRKSDRDNSPLHF. DNA for the CDR3: TGTGCCAGCAGGAAGAGCGACAGGGATAATTCACCCCTCCACTTT.

The chain carries TRBV20-1 and TRBJ2-7; perhaps TRBD2 as D (5 bases). The V gene lost 4 bases and the J gene lost 4 bases, with 11 bases spanning the gap. There are 12 residues in the CDR3. CDR1 is DFQATT, CDR2 SNEGSKA, per germline (reference sequence). The CDR3 protein is CSATGLGYEQYF. In nucleotides, the CDR3 is TGCAGTGCTACAGGACTTGGATACGAGCAGTACTTC.